This T cell receptor (beta chain) was identified during a study of cytomegalovirus exposure and HLA in healthy donors (dated 2017 in TCRdb). With respect to the entire study: An earlier analysis of several hundred of the donors reported about 250 Gb of sequence data and about 100 million unique TCR beta sequences from some 180 million T cells. All discovery cohort repertoires had been generated on a single sequencing platform. The genetic ancestry cluster associated with self-reported Caucasian donors included around four fifths of the roughly 400 genotyped donors. Alongside the repertoire data, information on donor age, sex, ethnicity and CMV serostatus was compiled. To predict cytomegalovirus infection status, the study brought together high-throughput TCR immunosequencing, statistical association of individual TCRs with disease status, and machine learning. In the later analysis, no new phenotypic data were used to find candidate immune exposures; instead, reliance was placed on TCR beta sequences and their occurrence across donors. Along with the approximately 670-subject first cohort, a separate validation cohort of over a hundred different subjects was used. A later analysis re-examined previously published TCR beta repertoires from about 670 donors and added high-resolution HLA genotyping to investigate patterns of TCR occurrence. The number of typed donors differed by locus: 629-630 for A, B, C, DRB1 and DQB1; 522 for DQA1; 606 for DPA1; and roughly 470 for DPB1. Four or five DR-DQ haplotypes were handled as single units for association and clustering, since linkage in the cohort was strong. The study was designed to test whether signatures of past pathogen exposure could be identified by cataloging public T cell receptors. On average, 235,054 unique TCR beta nucleotide sequences were sequenced per donor among more than 350 genotyped donors of the cohort, with roughly 18% of those sequences being non-productive. Genome-wide SNP genotypes for about 60% of the 666 donors were used in a later genetic analysis, which treated that subset as a discovery cohort. In an earlier analysis of several hundred of the donors, high-throughput TCR beta sequencing was used to judge whether each TCR beta V gene segment behaved as functional or pseudogenic. Approximately 300 gigabases of sequencing data and approximately 85 million unique TCR sequences were included in an early release covering around 600 HLA-typed donors. HLA typing covered class I and class II loci at four-digit resolution. The T cell repertoires of 666 subjects were profiled by immunosequencing and related to cytomegalovirus serostatus.

For CDR1 and CDR2, the germline V gene lists LGHNA and YNFKEQ. At the junction V is shortened by 0 bases and J by 2 bases, with 8 bases in between. From the cysteine through the phenylalanine, the CDR3 covers 16 amino acids. Only the CDR3 portion is preserved as DNA: 48 bases, with reading frame beginning at the first base. The cohort consisted of some 670 healthy bone marrow donors. All cohort members were sampled while nominally healthy, although unrecorded immune exposures were likely present. The donor tested CMV seropositive and was one of the 289 seropositive cohort members. Every donor gave a peripheral blood sample, and the peripheral blood mononuclear cells from that sample were used for TCR beta sequencing. The Qiagen DNeasy Blood Extraction Kit was used to extract genomic DNA from the blood cell samples. The library was obtained by the immunoSEQ multiplex PCR assay. For the multiplex PCR, a mixture combining 60 forward primers for TCR Vbeta segments and 13 reverse primers for TCR Jbeta segments was used. The CDR3 region of rearranged TCR beta genes was amplified from genomic DNA by a multiplex PCR assay. The Illumina HiSeq System was used to sequence the amplified TCR beta libraries as 87-base-pair reads. In the original analysis: A later analysis counted tens of millions of unique TCR beta chains across the 500 to 850 repertoires, and around 12 million of these chains were shared by at least two donors. A nearest-neighbor algorithm error-corrected the raw reads and collapsed the reads into unique sequences, merging closely related sequences to remove PCR and sequencing errors. To assign V, D and J gene segments, CDR3 sequences were aligned to IMGT reference sequences. For a sequence to be retained, a match of at least six nucleotides was required to both a V gene segment and a J gene segment. Rearrangements were classified as productive when the CDR3 lacked stop codons and remained in frame with V and J, and all other rearrangements were classified as non-productive. Following IMGT convention, CDR3 was defined as the stretch from the second conserved V-encoded cysteine to the conserved J-encoded phenylalanine. The earlier analysis of 550 to 650 of the donors excluded any sequence lacking an unambiguous match to a single V gene segment. An earlier analysis of under 750 of the donors called V segments functional above 56.7% productive rearrangements and segregating when the between-donor standard deviation exceeded 5%. A statistical classification framework was built for diagnosing cytomegalovirus status from the catalog of TCR beta chain sequences. V and J gene assignment, in a later analysis, came from comparing TCR nucleotide sequences with IMGT/GENE-DB human TR gene sequences. In a later analysis, CDR3 sequences and most-parsimonious VDJ recombination scenarios were assigned using the TCRdist pipeline. A later analysis defined each TCR beta chain by its CDR3 amino acid sequence plus V-gene family, and excluded reads lacking a unique V-gene family. To address suspected cross-contamination and a sequencing artifact, a later analysis removed a few hundred highly shared, low-generation-probability nucleotide sequences. A later analysis calculated a clonal expansion index for each public chain from normalized within-repertoire ranks of inferred template counts. In a later analysis, generation probabilities were computed with a VDJ recombination model fitted to out-of-frame rearrangements, and the resulting probabilities were checked against IGoR. In a later analysis, hypergeometric tests were used to score TCR-TCR, TCR-HLA and TCR-CMV co-occurrence, with a repertoire-size bias correction applied to TCR pairs. To estimate false discovery rates, a later analysis permuted the HLA or CMV assignments 20 times. A later analysis grouped co-occurring TCRs with DBSCAN, adding TCRdist sequence similarity when clustering within HLA-allele-positive subsets. Repertoires with fewer than 30,000 or more than 120,000 public chains, plus five repertoires with anomalous nucleotide sharing, were excluded from co-occurrence clustering. TCRdb took over this immuneACCESS table, retaining in-frame rearrangements with V and J assigned. Such tables are incomplete; in checked studies, under half of the missing clones stem from an unresolved V gene, and the remainder is unexplained. That table is the source of V, J and clone size, and D and trimming were worked out from the DNA. In all, the sample holds under 300,000 clones, and roughly four fifths of those were seen once. The ten most abundant clones make up under 8% of the sample.

Overall results and qualifications from the work: A later analysis found that TCR association rates varied across HLA loci, with DRB1 alleles showing the most associated TCRs and HLA-C alleles the fewest. Broadly in line with IMGT annotations, most TCR beta V segments showed up in productive rearrangements about 87% or about 30% of the time in an earlier analysis of several hundred of the donors. According to a later analysis, parvovirus B19, influenza, CMV and Epstein-Barr virus appeared linked to several top co-occurrence clusters. Most CMV-associated TCR beta chains appeared to be HLA-restricted in a later analysis, and the HLA associations seemed to be driven largely by CMV exposure. The study gave a list of 150 to 200 TCR beta chains associated with cytomegalovirus. The presence/absence analyses assumed that sequencing depth was roughly uniform across donors, and that assumption may not be true. Because HLA typing was missing for some donors at each locus, association tests included only the typed subset. A further reported finding was that TCR beta sequences accurately predicted the HLA-A and HLA-B alleles for most subjects in the first cohort. The cohort was sequenced for TCR beta chains only, and without alpha or paired-chain data the features that could be detected were limited. Assigning TCR associations to individual alleles was difficult when HLA alleles, especially DR and DQ, strongly co-occurred. In a later genetic analysis, a missense DCLRE1C variant was associated with V-gene and J-gene trimming of TCR beta chains, and the association was replicated in an independent cohort. In a later analysis, HLA-associated TCR beta chains showed more clonal expansion and lower generation probabilities than non-associated chains that were equally common. Most TCR sequences were observed very rarely across donors, whereas some public TCRs were present in many individuals. The sequencing pipeline was judged likely to have produced a cluster of highly shared sequence variants as a technical artifact. A later analysis associated roughly 17,000 TCR beta sequences with specific HLA alleles at a false discovery rate of 0.05. Correlated functional status among segregating V segments might be attributable to linkage disequilibrium, but an unknown experimental factor could not be ruled out. For the cohort, immune exposure information was limited to CMV serostatus. In vitro tests confirmed that a few of the cytomegalovirus-associated TCR beta chains recognize cytomegalovirus antigens. Approximately 18 rarely observed V segments, including chromosome 9 orphons, were excluded from the earlier analysis of approximately 600 of the donors because counts were too low. Because the 87-base-pair reads could not distinguish some IMGT-functional V segments, including TRBV6-2 and TRBV6-3, those segments were excluded. According to the authors, the approach could potentially be generalized to other disease states and immunological phenotypes. Compared with the 666-donor mean, donors in an Asian-associated ancestry cluster had fewer N-insertions in productive TCRs, according to a later genetic analysis. The classifier was reported to diagnose cytomegalovirus status with high specificity and sensitivity in both the original cohort and the validation cohort.

Worth noting for this clone: Its antigen remains undetermined. No much larger clone is present one base from it, and per-base qualities are unavailable.

The receptor was derived from a woman aged 60-70 years in good health and CMV-seropositive. The V and J genes are TRBV4-2 and TRBJ2-6, with the identity of the D gene unclear. The sample consisted of PBMCs. The DNA is as follows: TGTGCCAGCAGCCAAGAGTCGAGTCCTGGGGCCAACGTCCTGACTTTC. Its coded protein is CASSQESSPGANVLTF.